A selection of T cell receptor beta chains follows, all from one sample in a study of T cells in Graves' hyperthyroidism and ophthalmopathy. MiXCR, applied by TCRdb to the multiplex PCR reads, yields one record per CDR3 protein. This sample has about 270,000 distinct CDR3 sequences, with over 20% found just once. Material for sequencing was blood. Receptors were obtained from a man aged 25-45 years with Graves' ophthalmopathy. Each CDR3 is given with its conserved first and last residue. D genes are given only for firm matches. The size field is filled for only some rows; it gives once, few, many or a size class.

J gene	D gene	clone size	V gene	CDR3 DNA	CDR3 protein
TRBJ2-7	-	once	TRBV10-1	TGCGCCAGCAGTGAGTCCCTAGCAGGCGAGCAGTGCTTC	CASSESLAGEQCF
TRBJ1-5	-	-	TRBV5-5	TGTGCCAGCAGCTTTCAGGGCCATAGCAATCAGCCCCAGCATTTT	CASSFQGHSNQPQHF
TRBJ2-1	TRBD2	-	TRBV29-1	TGCAGCGTTGTTCGAGCGGGAGACGAGCAGTTCTTC	CSVVRAGDEQFF
TRBJ2-7	TRBD1	few	TRBV19	TGTGCCAGTAGTAGGGCCGGGACAGGGGGCGACGAGCAGTACTTC	CASSRAGTGGDEQYF
TRBJ1-3	TRBD1	few	TRBV19	TGTGCCAGTGGAGGGACAGGGGACGGAAACACCATATATTTT	CASGGTGDGNTIYF
TRBJ2-7	-	few	TRBV29-1	TGCAGCGTTAAGGGGTTTGGGCTTGGCGAGCAGTACTTC	CSVKGFGLGEQYF
TRBJ2-7	-	many	TRBV28	TGTGCCAGCAGTTTTGGCGGGATAAGCTCCTACGAGCAGTACTTC	CASSFGGISSYEQYF
TRBJ1-1	-	-	TRBV7-9	TGTGCCAGCGGCCTGGACGGGAACACTGAAGCTTTCTTT	CASGLDGNTEAFF
TRBJ2-1	-	few	TRBV20-1	TGCAGTGCTAGAGATAGCTTGTCCTACAATGAGCAGTTCTTC	CSARDSLSYNEQFF
TRBJ2-1	TRBD2	many	TRBV7-2	TGTGCCAGCAGCCCCCGGGACTACCGTTACAATGAGCAGTTCTTC	CASSPRDYRYNEQFF
TRBJ2-2	-	-	TRBV27	TGTGCCAGCAGTGGAAGGCCCGGGGAGCTGTTTTTT	CASSGRPGELFF
TRBJ1-5	-	-	TRBV12-3/TRBV12-4	TGTGCCAGCAGTGCGAGGGAACAGCCCCAGCATTTT	CASSAREQPQHF
TRBJ1-4	-	-	TRBV6-1	TGTGCCAGCAGCCTCTCCGACAGGACTAATGAAAAACTGTTTTTT	CASSLSDRTNEKLFF
TRBJ1-1	-	-	TRBV29-1	TGCAGCGTTTCCCAGTTCTCGCCGGGGGGGAACACTGAAGCTTTCTTT	CSVSQFSPGGNTEAFF
TRBJ2-1	TRBD2	few	TRBV11-3	TGTGCCAGCAGTCCCCGCCTAGCGGGTATTTACAATGAGCAGTTCTTC	CASSPRLAGIYNEQFF
TRBJ1-1	-	-	TRBV20-1	TGCAGGGCCCCGCTTTCAGGGAAGAACACTGAAGCTTTCTTT	CRAPLSGKNTEAFF
TRBJ2-1	TRBD1	few	TRBV28	TGTGCCAGCAGGCCCGGGACAGGGAGCTCCTACAATGAGCAGTTCTTC	CASRPGTGSSYNEQFF
TRBJ1-1	TRBD1	-	TRBV6-5	TGTGCCAGCAGTTACTCCGGACAGGGGGCGAGGTTCACTGAAGCTTTCTTT	CASSYSGQGARFTEAFF
TRBJ1-5	-	many	TRBV12-3/TRBV12-4	TGTGCCAGCAGTTTAGTAGGGGCAGGTCAGCCCCAGCATTTT	CASSLVGAGQPQHF
TRBJ2-5	TRBD2	many	TRBV20-1	TGCAGTCAAGCGGGAAGGGAAGAGACCCAGTACTTC	CSQAGREETQYF
TRBJ2-1	-	-	TRBV14	TGTGCCAGCAGCCAAACAGGGACTACCATCTACAATGAGCAGTTCTTC	CASSQTGTTIYNEQFF
TRBJ1-2	TRBD1	few	TRBV20-1	TGCAGTGCTAGAGTCGGGACAGGGGGGAACTATGGCTACACCTTC	CSARVGTGGNYGYTF